This T cell receptor (beta chain) came from a study of beta chain features in type 1 diabetes. Points from the study as a whole: Moderate yet significant TCRB CDR3 shortening was seen in Type 1 diabetes patients in all four CD4+ subsets.

Expressed TCRB transcripts got sequenced, as all isolated RNA was reverse transcribed. Clones were read by immunoSEQ multiplex PCR, and TCRdb kept only the in-frame ones, dropping some. The table lists some 250,000 clones, approximately 10% of them singletons. This clone was observed a few times. Its specificity is unknown. Germline loops: CDR1 SQVTM, CDR2 ANQGSEA. The CDR3 runs to 11 residues. After removal of 6 bases from V and 4 bases from J, the junction contained 2 bases not matched to a gene. This sequence was found in a man aged 25-45 years with type 1 diabetes. The specimen sequenced was naive CD4+ T cells from blood. The chain couples TRBV29-1 to TRBJ1-2, with TRBD1 matching 7 bases. Written as DNA, the CDR3 is TGCAGCGTCGGGGACAGCTATGGCTACACCTTC. Its translation: CSVGDSYGYTF. The whole variable domain, remainder taken from reference TRBV29-1 and TRBJ1-2, is SAVISQKPSRDICQRGTSLTIQCQVDSQVTMMFWYRQQPGQSLTLIATANQGSEATYESGFVIDKFPISRPNLTFSTLTVSNMSPEDSSIYLCSVGDSYGYTFGSGTRLTVV.